A single sample gave rise to the 24 T cell receptor beta chains below, sequenced in a study of metastatic and nonmetastatic thyroid tumors. TCRdb re-analyzed the PCR reads using MiXCR. The sample yields 4,500 or so clones, around 25% seen once. Thyroid surgery had not been preceded by any treatment in any patient. Sequencing was done on a sample of tumor tissue. Source of these receptors: a male donor with papillary thyroid cancer or a benign thyroid nodule (not recorded which). Some clones in this sample may be carry-over from other donors' samples.

This clone appeared once. The V and J genes are TRBV20-1 and TRBJ2-7; D is undetermined. CDR1 DFQATT and CDR2 SNEGSKA come from the germline V gene (reference sequence). The V gene lost 0 bases and the J gene lost 3 bases, with 15 bases spanning the gap. This CDR3 has 15 amino acids. CDR3: CSARDRRNGLYEQYF. The CDR3 nucleotides read TGCAGTGCTAGAGATCGTAGAAACGGGCTCTACGAGCAGTACTTC.

This clone is medium-sized (0.01 to 0.1%) by share. The rearrangement joins TRBV10-3 to TRBJ1-2, with TRBD1 identical over 7 bases. Germline V gene data show CDR1 as ENHRY and CDR2 as SYGVKD. This CDR3 is built from 13 residues. V dropped 6 bases and J dropped 5; count of bases not matched to a gene: 6. CDR3 protein: CAISVDRNYGYTF. CDR3 DNA sequence: TGTGCCATCAGCGTGGACAGGAATTATGGCTACACCTTC.

This clone is classed as medium-sized. The rearrangement links TRBV2 to TRBJ2-1, with TRBD1 as a possible D gene (6 bases). Germline-derived CDR1 and CDR2 are SNHLY and FYNNEI. The CDR3 runs to 14 residues. With 9 bases removed from V and 10 bases from J, the gap between germline ends came to 22 bases. CDR3 in DNA: TGTGCCAGTGGACAGTGGGCCGTCGGGGAAGAGCAGTTCTTC. This translates into CASGQWAVGEEQFF.

The CDR3 loop reads CASSEPEAYGYTF. CDR3 coding DNA: TGTGCCAGCAGTGAGCCGGAGGCCTATGGCTACACCTTC. The chain links TRBV25-1 to TRBJ1-2; D is undetermined. The CDR3 totals 13 residues. Trimming pared 3 bases from V and 4 bases from J, leaving 9 bases between. Germline V gene data show CDR1 as MGHDK and CDR2 as SYGVNS.

This clone has just a few counts. The chain recombines TRBV28 with TRBJ1-6; D is ambiguous. The germline V and J ends were trimmed by 6 bases and 0 bases, with 9 bases remaining between them. The germline V gene has CDR1 MDHEN and CDR2 SYDVKM. The CDR3 consists of 15 residues. The CDR3 region is CASRKTSSYNSPLHF. The CDR3, as DNA: TGTGCCAGCAGGAAGACATCCTCCTATAATTCACCCCTCCACTTT. Using reference TRBV28 and TRBJ1-6 for the parts outside the CDR3, the full variable domain is DVKVTQSSRYLVKRTGEKVFLECVQDMDHENMFWYRQDPGLGLRLIYFSYDVKMKEKGDIPEGYSVSREKKERFSLILESASTNQTSMYLCASRKTSSYNSPLHFGNGTRLTVT.

This clone showed up many times. The V and J genes are TRBV18 and TRBJ1-1, with 8 bases matching TRBD1. Germline values: CDR1 KGHSH, CDR2 LQKENI. The CDR3 contains 14 residues. The V gene end was trimmed by 3 bases and the J gene end by 11 bases; junction bases not matched to a gene: 11. The CDR3 DNA reads TGTGCCAGCTCACCCCAGCCAGGGGGCGAAGGGGCTTTCTTT. Its translation is CASSPQPGGEGAFF.

This clone ranks as medium-sized (0.01 to 0.1%). This chain joins TRBV5-6 and TRBJ1-3; 8 positions agree with TRBD1. In germline, CDR1 is SGHDT, CDR2 YYEEEE. The V segment lost 1 base and the J segment 9 bases; nucleotides outside the gene matches: 9. The CDR3 loop spans 15 amino acids. The CDR3 DNA reads as TGTGCCAGCAGCTTGACCGGGACAGGAAGACCCACCATATATTTT. It yields the protein CASSLTGTGRPTIYF.

Within the sample, this clone is medium-sized. The V call is TRBV18, the J call TRBJ1-4, with D tentatively TRBD1 (6 bases). Germline CDR1 and CDR2: KGHSH and LQKENI. Between the trimmed V and J ends, which lost 3 bases and 4 bases, there was a span of 9 bases. The CDR3 sequence is 14 residues long. DNA of the CDR3: TGTGCCAGCTCACCCGGGACAAATAATGAAAAACTGTTTTTT. Translation gives CASSPGTNNEKLFF.

This clone is medium-sized by share. V and J are TRBV4-1 and TRBJ2-7, with 9 bases matching TRBD1. Per the germline V gene, CDR1 is MGHRA and CDR2 is YSYEKL. CDR3 length: 14 residues. The V segment lost 6 bases and the J segment 2 bases; nucleotides outside the gene matches: 5. The CDR3 is CASSPRDRAYEQYF. CDR3 DNA: TGCGCCAGCAGTCCCCGGGACAGGGCCTACGAGCAGTACTTC.

This clone rates as medium-sized (0.01 to 0.1%). The J gene is TRBJ1-4, the V gene TRBV19; D remains ambiguous. V was shortened by 10 bases and J by 0 bases, with 15 bases between the two germline ends. Germline values: CDR1 LNHDA, CDR2 SQIVND (reference sequence). This CDR3 has 15 residues. CDR3 loop: CATLRSSATNEKLFF. The DNA of the CDR3 is TGTGCCACCCTTCGGTCCTCCGCAACTAATGAAAAACTGTTTTTT.

This clone has a count of ten or more. This chain uses TRBV6-5 with TRBJ2-2, with D perhaps TRBD1 (5 bases). This CDR3 region has 16 residues. Trimming removed 6 bases at V and 2 bases at J, with 16 bases between. Germline loops: CDR1 MNHEY, CDR2 SVGAGI. DNA for the CDR3: TGTGCCAGCAGCTACGGGTGGACAACAAACACCGGGGAGCTGTTTTTT. Amino acid sequence: CASSYGWTTNTGELFF.

In this sample, this clone turned up a few times. This sequence joins TRBV28 and TRBJ1-2; possible D gene TRBD1, 6 bases. Germline V lookup: CDR1 MDHEN, CDR2 SYDVKM. V was clipped by 5 bases and J by 5 bases, with 12 bases between them. The CDR3 extends over 13 amino acids. The CDR3 loop reads CASSRRTAYGYTF. The CDR3 DNA sequence: TGTGCCAGCAGTCGAAGGACAGCATATGGCTACACCTTC.

In its sample, this clone was seen a few times. This CDR3 reads CASSPGGEAFF. CDR3 nucleotide sequence: TGTGCCAGCAGCCCCGGTGGGGAAGCTTTCTTT. The chain combines TRBV28 with TRBJ1-1; no definite D call. The CDR3 sequence is 11 residues long. V lost 6 bases, J lost 8 bases, and 10 bases lay in between. Germline-derived CDR1 and CDR2 are MDHEN and SYDVKM.

This clone is classed as medium-sized. The chain employs TRBV2 and TRBJ2-3; possibly TRBD1 for D (7 bases). In germline, CDR1 is SNHLY, CDR2 FYNNEI. The CDR3 has 16 residues. The V gene lost 7 bases and the J gene lost 6 bases, with 23 bases spanning the gap. CDR3 residues: CASKGARGAGPDTQYF. CDR3 sequence (DNA): TGTGCCAGCAAGGGGGCCCGCGGGGCAGGGCCGGATACGCAGTATTTT.

Only a few counts were recorded for this clone. This chain connects TRBV10-1 to TRBJ2-7, with 10 bases matching TRBD1. The V and J ends lost 8 bases and 1 base, in that order; junction bases with no gene match: 8. The CDR3 spans 15 residues. Per the germline V gene, CDR1 is WNHNN and CDR2 is SYGVQD (reference sequence). The CDR3 loop is CASSTQDRGSYEQYF. In nucleotides, the CDR3 is TGCGCCAGCTCCACCCAGGACAGGGGGTCCTACGAGCAGTACTTC.

This clone was recorded at least ten times. This may be a read error, as it is one base from a much larger clone. This sample also contains other DNA sequences that code for the same CDR3. The chain combines TRBV12-3 or TRBV12-4 with TRBJ2-2; D uncertain. The CDR3 runs to 12 residues. V lost 8 bases and J 5 bases, leaving 9 bases between the germline ends. The CDR3 nucleotides are TGTGCCAGCTCTTTTGGGACCGGGGAGCTGTTTTTT. It codes for CASSFGTGELFF.

The V call is TRBV6-5, the J call TRBJ1-6; 9 bases line up with TRBD1. The CDR3 is 16 residues long. V lost 4 bases, J lost 5 bases, and 6 bases stayed unmatched. The germline V gene encodes CDR1 MNHEY and CDR2 SVGAGI. The CDR3 DNA sequence: TGTGCCAGCAGTTGGGGACAGGGTGGCAATAATTCACCCCTCCACTTT. This codes for CASSWGQGGNNSPLHF.

This clone is medium-sized by share. For the CDR3, the DNA is TGTGCCAGCAGCCCCAACGGCGGAAGCGGTGGCTACACCTTC. Its translation is CASSPNGGSGGYTF. The gene calls are TRBV9 and TRBJ1-2; D remains ambiguous. Germline values: CDR1 SGDLS, CDR2 YYNGEE. The CDR3 sequence is 14 residues long. The germline V and J ends were trimmed by 4 bases and 7 bases, with 17 bases remaining between them.

This clone is classed as large (0.1 to 1%). The chain employs TRBV28 and TRBJ1-3, with D unclear. CDR1 is MDHEN, CDR2 SYDVKM, per germline. The V end lost 4 bases, the J end lost 0 bases, and 13 bases lay between the germline ends. The CDR3 runs to 16 residues. CDR3 loop: CASSSYTLSSGNTIYF. The CDR3 DNA reads TGTGCCAGCAGTTCCTACACCTTAAGCTCTGGAAACACCATATATTTT.

This clone counts as medium-sized. V is TRBV4-2 and J is TRBJ1-2; TRBD1 is a possible D gene (6 bases). The V gene lost 3 bases and the J gene lost 11 bases, with 13 bases spanning the gap. Germline CDR1 and CDR2: LGHNA and YNFKEQ. The CDR3 has 12 residues. The CDR3 sequence is CASSQVGQLYTF. The CDR3 DNA reads as TGTGCCAGCAGCCAGGTCGGACAGCTATACACCTTC.

In its sample, this clone is medium-sized (0.01 to 0.1%). The rearrangement uses TRBV28 and TRBJ1-1; 8 bases are a match to TRBD1. This CDR3 spans 13 amino acids. Trimming took 6 bases from V and 5 from J; bases not matched to a gene: 5. Per germline, CDR1 MDHEN and CDR2 SYDVKM. The CDR3 nucleotides are TGTGCCAGCAGCCGACAGGGGTTGACTGAAGCTTTCTTT. Translating gives CASSRQGLTEAFF.

This clone was picked up one time. It is unclear where the CDR3 begins or ends on the DNA, so no DNA is shown, and the CDR3 is as TCRdb lists it. This sequence joins TRBV12-3 or TRBV12-4 and TRBJ2-2; the table gives TRBD2 as D, unverified against the DNA. Both ends counted, the CDR3 spans 21 residues. The CDR3 loop is CASSLGGGANVLTFGAGELFF.

By proportion, this clone is medium-sized (0.01 to 0.1%). The chain joins TRBV4-1 to TRBJ2-5, with a possible D match to TRBD2 (5 bases). Germline V gene sequence: CDR1 MGHRA, CDR2 YSYEKL. The CDR3 contains 13 residues. The V gene lost 2 bases and the J gene lost 5 bases, with 9 bases spanning the gap. The CDR3 sequence is CASSQMTGETQYF. The CDR3 DNA is TGCGCCAGCAGCCAAATGACGGGGGAGACCCAGTACTTC.

This clone was detected only a few times. A much larger clone lies one base from this, so it may be a read error. The chain recombines TRBV12-3 or TRBV12-4 with TRBJ2-7; D not certain. The CDR3 length is 11 residues. Trimming stripped 6 bases from V and 10 bases from J, with 13 bases between. The CDR3, as DNA: TGTGCCAGCAGCTCGTCGGTTCATCAGTACTTC. Translation gives CASSSSVHQYF.